This T cell receptor (beta chain) comes out of a study of blood T cell repertoires in COVID-19. Study context: Samples came from the United States, Italy and Spain, spanning acute and convalescent COVID-19. PBMCs, B-cell-depleted T cells, or T cells provided the cDNA or gDNA that made up the material.

Germline loops: CDR1 SGHTA, CDR2 FQGNSA. This CDR3 comprises 13 residues. Trimming cost V 5 bases and J 4 bases; bases outside gene matches: 3. Authors' processing steps: Estimation of nucleated cell counts was performed using reference gene primer amplification. Clones were sequenced by immunoSEQ multiplex PCR, and TCRdb holds only the in-frame ones, with some missing. V and J calls and clone size are given by that table; D and trimming were obtained from the DNA. The sample includes about 190,000 clones, less than 80% of them seen just once. The specimen sequenced was peripheral blood. The chain is built from TRBV7-2 and TRBJ1-1, with 8 bases matching TRBD1. The sequence was obtained from a man aged 50 to 59 who had recovered from COVID-19. The CDR3 nucleotides are TGTGCCAGCAGCGAGGACAGGGTCACTGAAGCTTTCTTT. Its translation: CASSEDRVTEAFF. Variable domain in full (rest from reference TRBV7-2 and TRBJ1-1): GAGVSQSPSNKVTEKGKDVELRCDPISGHTALYWYRQSLGQGLEFLIYFQGNSAPDKSGLPSDRFSAERTGGSVSTLTIQRTQQEDSAVYLCASSEDRVTEAFFGQGTRLTVV.